This TCR beta chain was captured in a study of blood T cell repertoires in COVID-19 (dated by TCRdb to between 2020 and 2021). Background on the whole study: The collaborator samples originated in the United States, Italy and Spain and spanned the acute and convalescent phases of COVID-19. Subjects who had been exposed to COVID-19, were actively infected with it, or had recovered from it provided the deeply sampled blood TCRbeta repertoires that made up the dataset. A freely available public database, intended as a resource for researchers studying the immune response to SARS-CoV-2, is where the repertoires were released. The material from the prospective study consisted of cDNA or gDNA derived from T cells, B-cell-depleted T cells, or PBMCs. Sample metadata almost always included a de-identified subject ID, COVID-19 status, age in years and sex. The samples were drawn from two sources: the first 160 participants of the ongoing ImmuneRACE study, and 1,254 subjects contributed by 6 global collaborators. HLA class I and class II types, where available, came from metadata supplied by the sample provider rather than from assay-based typing. Overall study outcomes, separate from this receptor: How much clinical and demographic metadata was included differed by source and by participant, and the metadata was provided uncurated.

As to this clone: Its antigen is unknown. Per-nucleotide qualities are absent, and no much larger clonotype sits a single base away.

TCRbeta CDR3 regions were amplified from genomic DNA using the immunoSEQ Assay, a bias-controlled multiplex PCR. The paper's data handling went like this. The number of nucleated cells in each sample was estimated by amplification of reference gene primers within the assay. Sequence reads were collapsed and filtered to measure the absolute abundance of every unique TCRbeta CDR3 rearrangement. Productive Simpson clonality was computed per sample as the square root of Simpson's diversity index over productive rearrangements. TCRdb obtained this table from immuneACCESS and retained in-frame rearrangements with V and J assigned. These tables miss some clones; where compared with another copy, unresolved V genes account for less than half of the shortfall, and the remainder is unexplained. That table supplies the V and J calls and clone size; D and trimming were determined from the DNA. The table for this sample lists about 87,000 clones; 83% of them were counted only once. The biggest ten clones account for about 18% of the sample.

Each collaborating institution followed its own protocols to collect whole blood in K2EDTA tubes. For TCRbeta analysis, collaborator samples were shipped as frozen whole blood, as isolated PBMCs, or as DNA extracted from either sample type. CDR1 is given as MDHEN and CDR2 as SYDVKM, both from the germline V gene. The junction shows trimming of 6 bases on V and 4 bases on J, plus 8 bases between the germline ends. From its cysteine to its phenylalanine, the CDR3 spans 12 amino acids. The CDR3 DNA has 36 bases and is translated from base 1. The rearranged segments are TRBV28 and TRBJ2-3; no D gene is confidently identified. The sequenced sample consisted of peripheral blood. The sequence was collected from a woman aged 60-75 years with acute or convalescent COVID-19. The DNA sequence follows: TGTGCCAGCAGAGCTAACCCAGATACGCAGTATTTT. Its translation reads: CASRANPDTQYF.